The rows below give T cell receptor beta chains drawn from one sample of a study of T cells after yellow fever vaccination. MiXCR was run by TCRdb on the 5' RACE reads, yielding one entry per CDR3 protein. This table has 620,000 or so distinct CDR3 sequences, more than 9% appearing once. The sample here was PBMCs, taken on the day of the yellow fever booster vaccination. These receptors came from a man aged 30 to 39 who received the YFV17D yellow fever vaccine. The CDR3 runs from the conserved cysteine through the conserved F or W. D genes are given only for firm matches. Only part of the rows carry a size: once, few, many, or a class if the clone is expanded.

abundance	v_gene	j_gene	d_gene	CDR3aa	CDR3nt
few	TRBV20-1	TRBJ2-3	-	CSAREGLASADTQYF	TGCAGTGCTAGAGAAGGTCTAGCTAGCGCAGATACGCAGTATTTT
few	TRBV18	TRBJ2-7	-	CASSPPGDPYEQYF	TGTGCCAGCTCACCCCCAGGGGACCCCTACGAGCAGTACTTC
-	TRBV3-1	TRBJ2-3	-	CASSASKGPDTQYF	TGTGCCAGCAGTGCCAGTAAGGGCCCAGATACGCAGTATTTT
few	TRBV6-4	TRBJ2-7	TRBD1	CASRLGTGDGLDPTPPYEQYF	TGTGCCAGCAGGCTCGGGACAGGGGACGGACTAGACCCTACCCCCCCCTACGAGCAGTACTTC
few	TRBV12-3/TRBV12-4	TRBJ2-7	-	CASSLARPYEQYF	TGTGCCAGCAGTTTGGCTAGACCCTACGAGCAGTACTTC
few	TRBV7-3	TRBJ2-3	TRBD2	CASSSSGRADTQYF	TGTGCCAGCAGCTCCAGCGGGAGGGCGGATACGCAGTATTTT
-	TRBV7-2	TRBJ2-3	-	CASSLQPATQYF	TGTGCCAGCAGCTTACAGCCAGCTACGCAGTATTTT
-	TRBV2	TRBJ2-7	TRBD1	CASSATGGQVEQYF	TGTGCCAGCAGCGCGACAGGGGGTCAGGTCGAGCAGTACTTC
-	TRBV2	TRBJ2-2	TRBD2	CASNTGTSGSSHTGELFF	TGTGCCAGCAATACCGGGACTAGCGGGAGTAGTCACACCGGGGAGCTGTTTTTT
-	TRBV4-3	TRBJ1-1	TRBD1	CASSQVMDRATEAFF	TGCGCCAGCAGCCAAGTAATGGACAGGGCGACTGAAGCTTTCTTT
few	TRBV4-2	TRBJ2-3	TRBD2	CASSQDKRERDTQYF	TGTGCCAGCAGCCAAGATAAGCGGGAGAGGGATACGCAGTATTTT
few	TRBV20-1	TRBJ1-2	-	CSASIGYTF	TGCAGTGCTAGTATTGGCTACACCTTC
many	TRBV20-1	TRBJ2-7	TRBD2	CSARTSGRESSYEQYF	TGCAGTGCTAGAACTAGCGGGAGGGAAAGCTCCTACGAGCAGTACTTC
-	TRBV3-1	TRBJ2-2	-	CASSHGSETGELFF	TGTGCCAGCAGCCACGGATCGGAAACCGGGGAGCTGTTTTTT
-	TRBV4-3	TRBJ2-3	-	CASSRHRDADTQYF	TGCGCCAGCAGCCGACACAGGGATGCAGATACGCAGTATTTT
-	TRBV7-2	TRBJ2-7	-	CASSLVFAVSSYEQYF	TGTGCCAGCAGCTTAGTCTTCGCCGTAAGCTCCTACGAGCAGTACTTC
few	TRBV24-1	TRBJ1-1	TRBD1	CATSDPGQGRTEAFF	TGTGCCACCAGTGATCCGGGACAGGGTCGCACTGAAGCTTTCTTT
-	TRBV25-1	TRBJ1-4	-	CASSEYRGTSPEKLFF	TGTGCCAGCAGTGAATATAGGGGGACCTCCCCTGAAAAACTGTTTTTT
few	TRBV15	TRBJ2-1	-	CATSRALPSFTSSSYNEQFF	TGTGCCACCAGCAGAGCCCTACCGTCCTTTACTAGCTCTTCCTACAATGAGCAGTTCTTC
few	TRBV29-1	TRBJ2-7	-	CSVQGSNEQYF	TGCAGCGTGCAGGGTAGCAACGAGCAGTACTTC
-	TRBV11-2	TRBJ2-1	-	CASGYTGSGEQFF	TGTGCCAGCGGGTATACGGGGAGCGGTGAGCAGTTCTTC
-	TRBV20-1	TRBJ2-3	-	CSASGFTDTQYF	TGCAGTGCGAGCGGCTTCACAGATACGCAGTATTTT
-	TRBV4-3	TRBJ2-1	TRBD2	CASSQDRLLAGGLVF	TGCGCCAGCAGCCAAGACAGGCTACTAGCGGGAGGGCTGGTCTTC
few	TRBV5-1	TRBJ2-2	-	CAHRAYEGGELFF	TGCGCCCATCGGGCCTATGAGGGCGGGGAGCTGTTTTTT
few	TRBV7-2	TRBJ2-7	-	CASSLNQGLRYF	TGTGCCAGCAGCTTAAATCAGGGTCTAAGGTACTTC
many	TRBV29-1	TRBJ2-2	TRBD2	CSVAGGGGGELFF	TGCAGCGTTGCTGGGGGGGGTGGCGGGGAGCTGTTTTTT
many	TRBV4-2	TRBJ2-1	TRBD2	CASSQGLAGNEQFF	TGTGCCAGCAGCCAAGGGCTAGCGGGAAATGAGCAGTTCTTC
-	TRBV20-1	TRBJ2-7	TRBD1	CSARTGTGVNEQYF	TGCAGTGCTCGGACCGGGACAGGGGTGAACGAGCAGTACTTC
-	TRBV18	TRBJ2-5	-	CASSPGQSETQYF	TGTGCCAGCTCACCCGGACAGTCAGAGACCCAGTACTTC
-	TRBV10-1	TRBJ2-1	TRBD2	CASSEAGTRFF	TGCGCCAGCAGTGAAGCCGGGACTAGGTTCTTC
few	TRBV5-1	TRBJ2-1	TRBD2	CASSTPRDYHEQFF	TGCGCCAGCAGCACTCCTCGGGACTACCATGAGCAGTTCTTC
few	TRBV20-1	TRBJ1-5	TRBD1	CSARPGTGDQPQHF	TGCAGTGCTAGACCCGGGACAGGGGACCAGCCCCAGCATTTT
-	TRBV5-1	TRBJ2-1	TRBD2	CASSLGGTSVAYNEQFF	TGCGCCAGCAGCTTGGGAGGGACTAGCGTTGCCTACAATGAGCAGTTCTTC
-	TRBV7-3	TRBJ2-2	-	CASSLTMGLLNTGELFF	TGTGCCAGCAGCTTAACTATGGGCCTACTGAACACCGGGGAGCTGTTTTTT
-	TRBV7-2	TRBJ2-7	TRBD2	CASSFGTSADEQYF	TGTGCCAGCAGCTTTGGGACTAGCGCAGATGAGCAGTACTTC
-	TRBV9	TRBJ2-6	-	CASSVGAGGANVLTF	TGTGCCAGCAGCGTAGGGGCGGGCGGGGCCAACGTCCTGACTTTC
few	TRBV5-8	TRBJ1-1	-	CASSLLSNTEAFF	TGTGCCAGCAGCTTGCTTAGTAACACTGAAGCTTTCTTT
-	TRBV7-2	TRBJ2-2	TRBD2	CASSWEGATGELFF	TGTGCCAGCAGCTGGGAGGGAGCAACCGGGGAGCTGTTTTTT
-	TRBV7-9	TRBJ2-1	-	CASSSSWHEQFF	TGTGCCAGCAGCTCTTCGTGGCATGAGCAGTTCTTC
many	TRBV7-3	TRBJ2-1	-	CASSLGLGNEQFF	TGTGCCAGCAGCTTGGGTCTGGGCAATGAGCAGTTCTTC
once	TRBV19	TRBJ1-5	TRBD1	CASTGQGTSNQPQHF	TGTGCCAGTACCGGACAGGGTACAAGCAATCAGCCCCAGCATTTT
-	TRBV18	TRBJ1-4	-	CASSPSRSFNEKLFF	TGTGCCAGCTCACCAAGCCGCAGCTTTAATGAAAAACTGTTTTTT